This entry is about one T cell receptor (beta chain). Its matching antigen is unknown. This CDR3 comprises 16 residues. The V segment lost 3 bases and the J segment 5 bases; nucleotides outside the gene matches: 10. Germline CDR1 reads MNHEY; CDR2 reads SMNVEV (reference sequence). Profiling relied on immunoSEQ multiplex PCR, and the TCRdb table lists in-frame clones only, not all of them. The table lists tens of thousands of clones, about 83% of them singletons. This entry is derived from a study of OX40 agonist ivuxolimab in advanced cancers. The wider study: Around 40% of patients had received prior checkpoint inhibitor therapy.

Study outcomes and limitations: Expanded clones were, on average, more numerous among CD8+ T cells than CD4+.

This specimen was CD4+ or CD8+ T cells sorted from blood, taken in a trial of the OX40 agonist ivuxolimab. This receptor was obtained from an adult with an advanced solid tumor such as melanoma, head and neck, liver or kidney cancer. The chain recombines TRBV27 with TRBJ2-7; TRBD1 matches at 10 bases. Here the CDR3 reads CASSLVSGTGVNEQYF. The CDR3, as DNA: TGTGCCAGCAGTTTGGTTTCGGGGACAGGGGTCAACGAGCAGTACTTC.